This TCR beta chain was captured in a study of shared clonotypes between healthy human individuals. Study as a whole: Aged 18 to 49, the donors were two women and three men. Study outcomes and limitations: Memory subsets had estimated richness that was generally smaller than that of naive subsets.

The CDR3 has 15 residues. Trimming at V came to 7 bases and at J to 3 bases, leaving 7 bases not matched to a gene. Germline V gene data show CDR1 as MNHEY and CDR2 as SVGAGI. On sorted subsets, replicate PCRs used 200 ng DNA, or 25,000 to 35,000 T cell genomes. The repertoire was sequenced with immunoSEQ multiplex PCR; TCRdb's copy has only in-frame clones and lacks some. Of around 1.1 million clones in the sample, about four fifths were seen once. Remarks on this clone: Its target is not known.

It was into CD45RA+ naive and CD45RA-negative memory subsets that the CD4+ cells were split. This chain joins TRBV6-5 and TRBJ1-4; TRBD1 matches at 8 bases. The sequence derives from a man aged 18 to 35 in good health. Some clones in this sample may be carry-over from other donors' samples. The sample consisted of memory CD4+ T cells from PBMCs. Regarding subset: CD45RA-negative fraction. The chain's CDR3 is CASTDRAGSNEKLFF. Here the CDR3 DNA reads TGTGCCAGCACGGACAGGGCAGGATCTAATGAAAAACTGTTTTTT.